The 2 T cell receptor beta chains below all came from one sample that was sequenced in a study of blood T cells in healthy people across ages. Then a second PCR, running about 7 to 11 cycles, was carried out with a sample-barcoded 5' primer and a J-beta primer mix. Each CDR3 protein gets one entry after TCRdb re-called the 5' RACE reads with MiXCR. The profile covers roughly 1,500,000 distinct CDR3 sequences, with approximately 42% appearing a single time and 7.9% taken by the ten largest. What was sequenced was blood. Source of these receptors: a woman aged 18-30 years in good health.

CDR3 in amino acids: CASSSTIQGSEQYF. In nucleotides, the CDR3 is TGTGCCAGCAGTTCCACGATCCAGGGTTCCGAGCAGTACTTC. The rearrangement joins TRBV28 to TRBJ2-5, with D possibly being TRBD1 (5 bases). With the DNA end fitting TRBJ2-7 better, the J assignment may be wrong. This CDR3 has 14 amino acids. CDR1 is MDHEN and CDR2 is SYDVKM in the germline V gene.

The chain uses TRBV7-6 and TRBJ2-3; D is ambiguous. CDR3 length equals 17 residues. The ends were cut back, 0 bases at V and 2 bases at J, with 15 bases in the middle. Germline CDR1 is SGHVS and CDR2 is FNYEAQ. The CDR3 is CASSLAPESQSTDTQYF. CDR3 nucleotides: TGTGCCAGCAGCTTAGCGCCGGAGTCCCAGTCCACAGATACGCAGTATTTT.